This TCR beta chain was sequenced for a study of OX40 agonist ivuxolimab in advanced cancers. Notes on the research overall: Ivuxolimab, which targeted the costimulatory receptor OX40 (CD134), was an agonistic, fully human IgG2 monoclonal antibody. Intravenous ivuxolimab was administered to patients every 2 weeks at six dose levels: 0.01, 0.1, 0.3, 1.5, 3 and 10 mg/kg. Of the 50 to 55 dose-escalation patients, hepatocellular carcinoma was present in approximately 20, melanoma in roughly 15, renal cell carcinoma in 9 and head and neck cancer in 9. In the dose-escalation cohort, 82.7% of patients were male, and the mean age was approximately 60 years, with a range of roughly 23 to 85. Patients were allowed to have had prior anti-PD-1, anti-PD-L1 or anti-CTLA-4 therapy, and around two fifths of the dose-escalation patients had been treated with checkpoint inhibitors. Three dose-escalation patients achieved partial responses, one with hepatocellular carcinoma and two with cutaneous melanoma. The purpose of peripheral TCRbeta sequencing was to test whether ivuxolimab changed TCR sequence diversity and led to clonal T-cell expansion. The paper covers the monotherapy dose-escalation part of the phase I ivuxolimab trial, which included N ≈ 50 patients. Broader findings and caveats from the paper: On average, CD8+ T cells showed more expanded clones than CD4+ T cells after ivuxolimab. Low levels of normalized T-cell clonal expansion were also seen in some nonresponding patients. The antigen specificity of the clonally expanded peripheral T cells was not determined. In the 0.1-3.0 mg/kg groups, partial responders had among the lowest normalized peripheral clonal expansion, particularly in CD8+ T cells. At doses from 0.1 to 3.0 mg/kg, clonal expansion was seen in both CD4+ and CD8+ blood T cells between baseline and week 6.

Trimming costs V 1 base and J 0 bases, and their ends lie 9 bases apart. As encoded in the germline V gene, CDR1 is SGHTA while CDR2 is FQGNSA. Inclusive of the bounding cysteine and phenylalanine, the CDR3 is 15 residues long. Left in the record is the CDR3 DNA by itself, 45 bases read in frame from the first base. Note on this clone: The antigen it binds to is not known. Nothing much larger sits one base from this clone, and base qualities are not available.

The trial excluded patients who had a history of autoimmune disease or who were on systemic immunosuppression. Peripheral blood for TCR sequencing was drawn from every dose cohort at baseline, at cycle 4 day 1 and at cycle 7 day 1. Samples were obtained from an open-label, multicenter, first-in-human phase I dose-escalation trial of ivuxolimab. Adults with locally advanced or metastatic melanoma, renal cell carcinoma, hepatocellular carcinoma or head and neck squamous cell carcinoma were enrolled in the trial. CD4+ and CD8+ T cells were sorted separately from peripheral blood before TCR sequencing. Genomic DNA was isolated from the sorted cells so that the TCRbeta CDR3 region could be sequenced. The immunoSEQ Assay was used to sequence the TCRbeta CDR3 regions. TCRdb took this table from immuneACCESS and kept in-frame rearrangements with V and J called. Such tables lack part of the clones; where checked against another copy, unresolved V genes explain under half of the gap, and the rest is unexplained. The sample data list roughly 98,000 clones, and about 86% of these were observed just once. Roughly 1.6% of the sample is taken by the ten largest.

The V gene is TRBV7-2 and the J gene is TRBJ1-1, with the D gene uncertain. The material sequenced was CD4+ or CD8+ T cells sorted from blood, taken in a trial of the OX40 agonist ivuxolimab. The TCR originated in an adult with an advanced solid tumor such as melanoma, head and neck, liver or kidney cancer. The CDR3 sequence is CASSLGMDMNTEAFF. The base sequence is TGTGCCAGCAGCTTAGGGATGGATATGAACACTGAAGCTTTCTTT.